This is a list of T cell receptor beta chains from one sample in a study of cytomegalovirus exposure and HLA in healthy donors. Profiled with immunoSEQ multiplex PCR; TCRdb holds only in-frame clones, not every one. The table lists roughly 120,000 clones. The specimen sequenced was PBMCs. The receptor set was obtained from a man aged 40-49 years in good health and CMV-seronegative. CDR3s include the opening cysteine and the closing phenylalanine or tryptophan. The order of the fields is CDR3 DNA, CDR3 protein, D gene, V gene, J gene. The D gene is left open where the match is weak.

CDR3 DNA: TGCGCCAGCAGCTTAGGGACGGGGGATCTGCCCCAGCATTTT
CDR3 protein: CASSLGTGDLPQHF
D gene: -
V gene: TRBV5-1
J gene: TRBJ1-5

CDR3 DNA: TGCGCCAGCAGCCAAGAGATCGGGACTAGCGGGAGGTTCAGCGAGCAGTACTTC
CDR3 protein: CASSQEIGTSGRFSEQYF
D gene: TRBD2
V gene: TRBV4-1
J gene: TRBJ2-7

CDR3 DNA: TGTGCCATCAGTGATACCGGGACTAGCGGGAGCGAGCAGTACTTC
CDR3 protein: CAISDTGTSGSEQYF
D gene: TRBD2
V gene: TRBV10-3
J gene: TRBJ2-7

CDR3 DNA: TGTGCCAGCAGCTTATACGGGACTAGCGGTTACAATGAGCAGTTCTTC
CDR3 protein: CASSLYGTSGYNEQFF
D gene: TRBD2
V gene: TRBV7-3
J gene: TRBJ2-1

CDR3 DNA: TGTGCCAGCAGCCAAGAAGACAGGGGGTTCTCTGGGGCCAACGTCCTGACTTTC
CDR3 protein: CASSQEDRGFSGANVLTF
D gene: TRBD1
V gene: TRBV4-2
J gene: TRBJ2-6

CDR3 DNA: TGTGCCAGCAGCTTAGTAATTGGGCATAGCAATCAGCCCCAGCATTTT
CDR3 protein: CASSLVIGHSNQPQHF
D gene: -
V gene: TRBV7-8
J gene: TRBJ1-5

CDR3 DNA: TGTGCCAGCAGTCCAACAGGGACAGGGTACTACGAGCAGTACTTC
CDR3 protein: CASSPTGTGYYEQYF
D gene: TRBD1
V gene: TRBV28
J gene: TRBJ2-7

CDR3 DNA: TGTGCCAGCAGCTTCGTAACCAGCTATGGCTACACCTTC
CDR3 protein: CASSFVTSYGYTF
D gene: -
V gene: TRBV7-2
J gene: TRBJ1-2

CDR3 DNA: TGTGCCAGCGGAAGCGGGAGCCCCTACAATGAGCAGTTCTTC
CDR3 protein: CASGSGSPYNEQFF
D gene: TRBD2
V gene: TRBV6-5
J gene: TRBJ2-1

CDR3 DNA: TGCGCCAGCAGTCAGTCGAACTTCGACTACGAGCAGTACTTC
CDR3 protein: CASSQSNFDYEQYF
D gene: -
V gene: TRBV23-1
J gene: TRBJ2-7

CDR3 DNA: TGCGCCAGCAGCTCTTCAGGGGGCGGTATCGGCGAGCAGTACTTC
CDR3 protein: CASSSSGGGIGEQYF
D gene: TRBD1
V gene: TRBV5-1
J gene: TRBJ2-7

CDR3 DNA: TGTGCCAGCAGCCCGGGACTCACCTACGAGCAGTACTTC
CDR3 protein: CASSPGLTYEQYF
D gene: -
V gene: TRBV7-9
J gene: TRBJ2-7

CDR3 DNA: TGTGCCACCCTAGATTGGCAGGCAGGGGCCGGGGAGCTGTTTTTT
CDR3 protein: CATLDWQAGAGELFF
D gene: -
V gene: TRBV27
J gene: TRBJ2-2

CDR3 DNA: TGTGCCAGCAGCTTAGCCCTGACAGGGAAAGCTTTCTTT
CDR3 protein: CASSLALTGKAFF
D gene: TRBD1
V gene: TRBV7-9
J gene: TRBJ1-1

CDR3 DNA: TGCGCCAGCAGGGAGACAGGGGGCTCTGGAAACACCATATATTTT
CDR3 protein: CASRETGGSGNTIYF
D gene: TRBD1
V gene: TRBV5-1
J gene: TRBJ1-3

CDR3 DNA: TGTGCCAGCAGCTTAGAGGTACCGGGACTGTACTACGAGCAGTACTTC
CDR3 protein: CASSLEVPGLYYEQYF
D gene: -
V gene: TRBV7-9
J gene: TRBJ2-7

CDR3 DNA: TGTGCCAGCGCAGGAGGGCAAAGGGGTGAAAAACTGTTTTTT
CDR3 protein: CASAGGQRGEKLFF
D gene: -
V gene: TRBV9
J gene: TRBJ1-4

CDR3 DNA: TGTGCCAGTAGCAGCCTAGCGGGAGCCCAAGAGACCCAGTACTTC
CDR3 protein: CASSSLAGAQETQYF
D gene: TRBD2
V gene: TRBV19
J gene: TRBJ2-5

CDR3 DNA: TGCGCCAGCAGCCTGCAGGGGGCTAGTTCCTACAATGAGCAGTTCTTC
CDR3 protein: CASSLQGASSYNEQFF
D gene: TRBD1
V gene: TRBV5-1
J gene: TRBJ2-1

CDR3 DNA: TGTGCCAGCAGTTTATCCCCGGGCCCCAGGGCCGGGGAGCTGTTTTTT
CDR3 protein: CASSLSPGPRAGELFF
D gene: -
V gene: TRBV28
J gene: TRBJ2-2

CDR3 DNA: TGTGCCAGCAGTTTGCAGGGGGCGCGTTTCGAGCAGTACTTC
CDR3 protein: CASSLQGARFEQYF
D gene: TRBD1
V gene: TRBV28
J gene: TRBJ2-7

CDR3 DNA: TGTGCCAGCAGTGACAGGTTATCTGGAAACACCATATATTTT
CDR3 protein: CASSDRLSGNTIYF
D gene: -
V gene: TRBV2
J gene: TRBJ1-3

CDR3 DNA: TGCGCCAGCAGCTTGTTACCAGGGAACACTGAAGCTTTCTTT
CDR3 protein: CASSLLPGNTEAFF
D gene: -
V gene: TRBV5-1
J gene: TRBJ1-1

CDR3 DNA: TGTGCCAGCAGCCATGAACAGTATAACTATGGCTACACCTTC
CDR3 protein: CASSHEQYNYGYTF
D gene: -
V gene: TRBV4-2
J gene: TRBJ1-2

CDR3 DNA: TGCGCCAGCAGCTTGCTGGGCCCGGCCTACGAGCAGTACTTC
CDR3 protein: CASSLLGPAYEQYF
D gene: -
V gene: TRBV5-1
J gene: TRBJ2-7

CDR3 DNA: TGTGCCAGCAGTTTAAGAACAGGGGCCCTCACTGAAGCTTTCTTT
CDR3 protein: CASSLRTGALTEAFF
D gene: TRBD1
V gene: TRBV27
J gene: TRBJ1-1

CDR3 DNA: TGTGCCAGCAGTCGGGCGGGGGGTGGCTACAATGAGCAGTTCTTC
CDR3 protein: CASSRAGGGYNEQFF
D gene: TRBD2
V gene: TRBV6-5
J gene: TRBJ2-1

CDR3 DNA: TGTGCCAGCAGCTTAGCGCCCAGGGTCGGGGAGCTGTTTTTT
CDR3 protein: CASSLAPRVGELFF
D gene: -
V gene: TRBV11-3
J gene: TRBJ2-2

CDR3 DNA: TGTGCCAGCAGCTCCGGACTGATTAACTATGGCTACACCTTC
CDR3 protein: CASSSGLINYGYTF
D gene: -
V gene: TRBV5-5
J gene: TRBJ1-2

CDR3 DNA: TGTGCCAGCAGCTTGCTACTAGCGGACTACAATGAGCAGTTCTTC
CDR3 protein: CASSLLLADYNEQFF
D gene: TRBD2
V gene: TRBV5-5
J gene: TRBJ2-1

CDR3 DNA: TGTGCCAGCAGTTCCGGGGCGGGCAGGGGGCTGGGGGATACGCAGTATTTT
CDR3 protein: CASSSGAGRGLGDTQYF
D gene: TRBD1
V gene: TRBV27
J gene: TRBJ2-3

CDR3 DNA: TGTGCCATCAGTGGGACTAGCGCCTACGAGCAGTACTTC
CDR3 protein: CAISGTSAYEQYF
D gene: TRBD2
V gene: TRBV10-3
J gene: TRBJ2-7

CDR3 DNA: TGTGCCAGCAGGAGGACAGGCGATCAGCCCCAGCATTTT
CDR3 protein: CASRRTGDQPQHF
D gene: TRBD1
V gene: TRBV6-6
J gene: TRBJ1-5

CDR3 DNA: TGTGCCAGCAGCTCATTACAGGGTGACGCCTACGAGCAGTACTTC
CDR3 protein: CASSSLQGDAYEQYF
D gene: -
V gene: TRBV7-9
J gene: TRBJ2-7

CDR3 DNA: TGTGCCAGCAGTTCCCCCCCCTACACTGAAGCTTTCTTT
CDR3 protein: CASSSPPYTEAFF
D gene: -
V gene: TRBV28
J gene: TRBJ1-1

CDR3 DNA: TGTGCCAGCAGCCCGTTAGCGGGAGAGAATGAGCAGTTCTTC
CDR3 protein: CASSPLAGENEQFF
D gene: TRBD2
V gene: TRBV11-3
J gene: TRBJ2-1

CDR3 DNA: TGCGCCAGCGTGAGGTTTAGCAATCAGCCCCAGCATTTT
CDR3 protein: CASVRFSNQPQHF
D gene: -
V gene: TRBV10-2
J gene: TRBJ1-5

CDR3 DNA: TGTGCCAGCAGCTTAGGGACAGGCCCCTACGAGCAGTACTTC
CDR3 protein: CASSLGTGPYEQYF
D gene: TRBD1
V gene: TRBV11-2
J gene: TRBJ2-7

CDR3 DNA: TGCGCCAGCAGCAGGAGACAGATCCGCTCCTATAATTCACCCCTCCACTTT
CDR3 protein: CASSRRQIRSYNSPLHF
D gene: -
V gene: TRBV5-1
J gene: TRBJ1-6

CDR3 DNA: TGCGCCAGCAGCCTCTCTAGCGGCACCTACGAGCAGTACTTC
CDR3 protein: CASSLSSGTYEQYF
D gene: TRBD2
V gene: TRBV5-1
J gene: TRBJ2-7

CDR3 DNA: TGCGCCAGCAGCTCCGGGACTAGCACAGATACGCAGTATTTT
CDR3 protein: CASSSGTSTDTQYF
D gene: -
V gene: TRBV5-1
J gene: TRBJ2-3

CDR3 DNA: TGCGCCAGCAGCGGGGGGACGGGTCAAGAGACCCAGTACTTC
CDR3 protein: CASSGGTGQETQYF
D gene: -
V gene: TRBV5-1
J gene: TRBJ2-5

CDR3 DNA: TGTGCCAGCAGCTTGTTCAGGGGCGCGAACACCGGGGAGCTGTTTTTT
CDR3 protein: CASSLFRGANTGELFF
D gene: -
V gene: TRBV7-9
J gene: TRBJ2-2

CDR3 DNA: TGTGCCAGCAGCCAGCCGACTGACGTCCAAGAGACCCAGTACTTC
CDR3 protein: CASSQPTDVQETQYF
D gene: -
V gene: TRBV5-4
J gene: TRBJ2-5

CDR3 DNA: TGTGCCAGTAGTATAGATCCCGGCGGCAGCTCCTACGAGCAGTACTTC
CDR3 protein: CASSIDPGGSSYEQYF
D gene: -
V gene: TRBV19
J gene: TRBJ2-7